The source of this TCR beta chain is a study of CD8 T cells in ankylosing spondylitis. General study findings and limits: A motif in TCR beta, a set of roughly 8 highly homologous variants, appeared characteristic of ankylosing spondylitis blood. CD8+ disease-linked clones were present at relatively low frequencies in blood. Reported data indicate significant enrichment of disease-linked clones within matched ankylosing spondylitis synovial fluid.

Trimming stripped 3 bases from V and 2 bases from J, with 18 bases between. Germline V lookup: CDR1 SGHDT, CDR2 YYEEEE. This CDR3 has 16 residues. TCRdb reprocessed the 5' RACE reads with MiXCR, giving one entry per CDR3 protein. Of some 130,000 distinct CDR3 sequences in the sample, approximately 8.4% were seen once. In the case of this clonotype: Its antigen is as yet unknown.

The clonotype was recovered from a male donor with ankylosing spondylitis. The V gene is TRBV5-6, the J gene TRBJ2-7, with D tentatively TRBD2 (6 bases). The sample comprised synovial fluid, either unsorted or a sorted T cell fraction (not recorded which). The CDR3 reads CASSSPGSGPTYEQYF. The DNA for the CDR3 is TGTGCCAGCAGCTCGCCCGGGAGCGGACCCACCTACGAGCAGTACTTC.